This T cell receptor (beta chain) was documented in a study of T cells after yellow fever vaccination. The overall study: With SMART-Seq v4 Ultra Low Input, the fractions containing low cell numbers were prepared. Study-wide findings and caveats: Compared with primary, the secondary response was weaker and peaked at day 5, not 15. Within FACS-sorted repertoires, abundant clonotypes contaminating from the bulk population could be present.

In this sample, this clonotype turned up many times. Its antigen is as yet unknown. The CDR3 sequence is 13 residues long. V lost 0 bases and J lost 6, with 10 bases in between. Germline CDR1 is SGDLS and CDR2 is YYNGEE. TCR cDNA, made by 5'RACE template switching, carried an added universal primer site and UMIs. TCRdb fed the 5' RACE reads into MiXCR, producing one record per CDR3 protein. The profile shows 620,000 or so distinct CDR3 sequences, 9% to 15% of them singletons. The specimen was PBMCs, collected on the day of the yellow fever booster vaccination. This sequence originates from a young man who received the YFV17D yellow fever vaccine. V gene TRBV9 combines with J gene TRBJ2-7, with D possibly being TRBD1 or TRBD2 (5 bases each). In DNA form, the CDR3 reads TGTGCCAGCAGCGTAGGGGGCGCGGGCGAGCAGTACTTC. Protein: CASSVGGAGEQYF. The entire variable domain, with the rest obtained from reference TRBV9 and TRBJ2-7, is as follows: DSGVTQTPKHLITATGQRVTLRCSPRSGDLSVYWYQQSLDQGLQFLIQYYNGEERAKGNILERFSAQQFPDLHSELNLSSLELGDSALYFCASSVGGAGEQYFGPGTRLTVT.